This T cell receptor (beta chain) was documented in a study of circulating and synovial CD4+ cells in juvenile arthritis. Profiling relied on immunoSEQ multiplex PCR, and the TCRdb table lists in-frame clones only, not all of them. In the table there are around 14,000 clones, roughly 84% of which are singletons. CDR3 length: 18 residues. The V gene's germline CDR1 is MGHRA and CDR2 YSYEKL. V lost 1 base to trimming and J lost 3 bases, with 19 bases between them. Sequenced: CD4+ T cells from synovial fluid. The V gene is TRBV4-1, the J gene TRBJ2-4; possible D gene TRBD1, 6 bases. The origin of this receptor is a human patient with juvenile idiopathic arthritis. Some clones in this sample may be carry-over from other donors' samples. CDR3 in DNA: TGCGCCAGCAGCCAAGTTGGGATCCGGGACACTGGCAAAAACATTCAGTACTTC. Translated: CASSQVGIRDTGKNIQYF.